These 10 T cell receptor beta chains share one sample of origin, sequenced in a study of T cell changes during pregnancy in multiple sclerosis. Some clones are missing from TCRdb's copy, which holds only in-frame ones; the method was immunoSEQ multiplex PCR. The sample has 65,000 to 80,000 clones, roughly 93% seen once. The source material was peripheral blood, sampled in the second trimester of pregnancy. The source is a female donor with multiple sclerosis, enrolled in a pregnancy study.

This chain uses TRBV10-3 with TRBJ1-6, with a weak D call TRBD1 (5 bases). The CDR3 sequence is 16 residues long. Trimming stripped 7 bases from V and 4 bases from J, with 17 bases between. Germline assignment: CDR1 ENHRY and CDR2 SYGVKD. DNA for the CDR3: TGTGCCATCAAAGACACAGAGACAGATTATAATTCACCCCTCCACTTT. Its protein product is CAIKDTETDYNSPLHF.

V gene TRBV12-5 combines with J gene TRBJ1-1, with 8 bases that match TRBD1. The germline CDR1 and CDR2 sequences are LGHNT and FRNRAP. V gave up 6 bases and J gave up 10 bases; unmatched junction bases: 7. This CDR3 has 12 amino acids. CDR3 nucleotides: TGTGCTAGTGGGAAGGACAGGGCGGTAGCTTTCTTT. Translated: CASGKDRAVAFF.

The chain joins TRBV6-5 to TRBJ2-1, with a weak D call TRBD1 (6 bases). CDR1 is MNHEY, CDR2 SVGAGI, per germline. The CDR3 runs 15 residues. Trimming cost V 0 bases and J 4 bases, with 10 bases left between them. The DNA for the CDR3 is TGTGCCAGCAGTTACTCGACCGGACAGTACAATGAGCAGTTCTTC. Its protein is CASSYSTGQYNEQFF.

The chain uses TRBV6-1 and TRBJ2-6; D is perhaps TRBD2 (6 bases). Germline V gene lookup returns CDR1 MNHNS and CDR2 SASEGT. The V and J ends lost 8 bases and 0 bases respectively, with 11 bases between them. CDR3 length: 15 residues. CDR3 in amino acids: CASGLGGSGANVLTF. The CDR3 nucleotides read TGTGCCAGCGGACTGGGGGGCTCTGGGGCCAACGTCCTGACTTTC.

V is TRBV5-6 and J is TRBJ1-5; no clear D. The V gene's germline CDR1 is SGHDT and CDR2 YYEEEE. Trimming stripped 1 base from V and 5 bases from J, with 4 bases between. CDR3 size: 12 residues. CDR3 protein: CASSLPDQPQHF. The CDR3 nucleotides read TGTGCCAGCAGCTTGCCGGATCAGCCCCAGCATTTT.

As DNA, the CDR3 is TGTGCCAGCAGCCTCCGGGGAATCACTGGGGCCAACGTCCTGACTTTC. Encoded protein: CASSLRGITGANVLTF. The chain links TRBV5-5 to TRBJ2-6, with D possibly TRBD2 on 5 matching bases. The germline V gene encodes CDR1 SGHKS and CDR2 YYEKEE (reference sequence). The V end lost 4 bases, the J end lost 2 bases, and 13 bases lay between the germline ends. CDR3 length: 16 residues. The variable domain in full, with the rest retrieved from reference TRBV5-5 and TRBJ2-6, is DAGVTQSPTHLIKTRGQQVTLRCSPISGHKSVSWYQQVLGQGPQFIFQYYEKEERGRGNFPDRFSARQFPNYSSELNVNALLLGDSALYLCASSLRGITGANVLTFGAGSRLTVL.

This clone was counted a few times. The V gene is TRBV4-1, the J gene TRBJ2-7; 7 bases match TRBD1. This CDR3 has 14 amino acids. V lost 2 bases to trimming and J lost 4 bases; unmatched junction nucleotides: 5. CDR1 and CDR2 (germline): MGHRA, YSYEKL. The CDR3 region is CASSQSGQEYEQYF. CDR3 coding DNA: TGCGCCAGCAGCCAAAGTGGACAGGAGTACGAGCAGTACTTC.

This clone showed up just a few times. The chain carries TRBV19 and TRBJ2-7, with TRBD1 identical over 7 bases. The CDR3 covers 13 residues. The germline gives CDR1 LNHDA, CDR2 SQIVND (reference sequence). The junction had 4 bases not matched to a gene; V was cut back by 8 bases and J by 0 bases. This CDR3 is CASGTASSYEQYF. CDR3 DNA sequence: TGTGCCAGTGGGACAGCGAGCTCCTACGAGCAGTACTTC. The entire variable domain, with the rest obtained from reference TRBV19 and TRBJ2-7, is as follows: DGGITQSPKYLFRKEGQNVTLSCEQNLNHDAMYWYRQDPGQGLRLIYYSQIVNDFQKGDIAEGYSVSREKKESFPLTVTSAQKNPTAFYLCASGTASSYEQYFGPGTRLTVT.

The gene calls are TRBV11-2 and TRBJ2-7, with 13 positions matching TRBD2. The trim removed 1 base at V and 4 bases at J, leaving 1 base unmatched. Germline loops: CDR1 SGHAT, CDR2 FQNNGV. The CDR3 is 15 residues long. Written as DNA, the CDR3 is TGTGCCAGCAGCTTAGGACTAGCGGGGGGATACGAGCAGTACTTC. The encoded protein is CASSLGLAGGYEQYF.

This clone is a singleton in its sample. The CDR3 nucleotides read TGTGCCATTTCGCTCAGGACAGGGAGGAATGAAAAACTGTTTTTT. Amino acids: CAISLRTGRNEKLFF. J is TRBJ1-4 and V is TRBV7-9, with 8 bases that match TRBD1. This CDR3 region has 15 residues. Germline values: CDR1 SEHNR, CDR2 FQNEAQ (reference sequence). J was trimmed by 5 bases and V by 10 bases; bases with no gene match: 12.